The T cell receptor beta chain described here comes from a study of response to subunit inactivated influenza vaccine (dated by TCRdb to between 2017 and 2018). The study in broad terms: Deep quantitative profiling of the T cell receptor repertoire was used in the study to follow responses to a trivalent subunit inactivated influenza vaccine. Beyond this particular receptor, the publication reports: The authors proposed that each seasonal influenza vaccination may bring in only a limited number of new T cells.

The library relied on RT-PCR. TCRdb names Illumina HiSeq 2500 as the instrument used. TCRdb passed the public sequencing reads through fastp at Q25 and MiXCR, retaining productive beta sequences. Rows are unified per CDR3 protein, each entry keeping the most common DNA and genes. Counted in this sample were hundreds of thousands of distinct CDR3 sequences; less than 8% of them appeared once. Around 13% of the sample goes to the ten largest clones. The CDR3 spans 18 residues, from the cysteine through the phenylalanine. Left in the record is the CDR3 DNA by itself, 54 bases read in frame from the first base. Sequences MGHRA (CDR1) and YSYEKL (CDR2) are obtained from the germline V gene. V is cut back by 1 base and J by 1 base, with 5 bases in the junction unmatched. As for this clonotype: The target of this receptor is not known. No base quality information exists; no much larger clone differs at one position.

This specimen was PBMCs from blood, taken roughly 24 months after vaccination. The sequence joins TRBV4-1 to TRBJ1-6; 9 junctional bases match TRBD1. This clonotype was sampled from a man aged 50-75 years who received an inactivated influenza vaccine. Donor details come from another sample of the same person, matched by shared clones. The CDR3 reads CASSQVQGQGSYNSPLHF. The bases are TGCGCCAGCAGCCAAGTGCAGGGACAGGGATCCTATAATTCACCCCTCCACTTT.